Each of the 11 T cell receptor beta chains below was sequenced from the same sample in a study of CD4 T cells in relation to SARS-CoV-2 and coronaviruses. Before the COVID-19 pandemic, during about 2010-2018, CD4+ T cells were taken from unexposed donors. The cells were cultured for under twelve days before CD4+ T cells were isolated. Produced via immunoSEQ multiplex PCR; TCRdb's table is partial and in-frame only. The sample has 20,000 to 25,000 clones; 55% to 75% are singletons. Their target antigens are unknown. Source material: CD4+ T cells from PBMCs, cultured in vitro. These receptors were taken from a human donor in good health.

This chain joins TRBV7-2 and TRBJ2-1; D is unclear. The CDR3 contains 12 residues. Deletions cut 5 bases from V and 10 bases from J, with 12 bases between. CDR1 and CDR2 (germline): SGHTA, FQGNSA. The chain's CDR3 is CASSGYAREQFF. CDR3 coding DNA: TGTGCCAGCAGCGGCTACGCGAGAGAGCAGTTCTTC.

V gene TRBV18 combines with J gene TRBJ1-3, with D tentatively TRBD1 (6 bases). V lost 1 base and J lost 0, with 7 bases in between. The CDR3 has 15 amino acids. Germline-derived CDR1 and CDR2 are KGHSH and LQKENI. This CDR3 reads CASSPRDNSGNTIYF. The DNA of the CDR3 is TGTGCCAGCTCACCACGGGACAACTCTGGAAACACCATATATTTT.

The chain employs TRBV6-2 or TRBV6-3 and TRBJ2-1; 9 nucleotides match TRBD2. Germline values: CDR1 MNHEY, CDR2 SVGEGT. The V segment lost 5 bases and the J segment 7 bases; nucleotides outside the gene matches: 6. The CDR3 spans 14 residues. CDR3 DNA sequence: TGTGCCAGCAGTAGTGGCGGGGGGGCTAATGAGCAGTTCTTC. As protein: CASSSGGGANEQFF.

This clone turned up a few times. The V gene is TRBV3-1 (or the pseudogene TRBV3-2), the J gene TRBJ1-2; TRBD1 aligns across 8 bases. Germline values: CDR1 LGHDT, CDR2 YNNKEL (reference sequence). The CDR3 totals 15 residues. The trim removed 2 bases at V and 4 bases at J, leaving 6 bases unmatched. The CDR3 reads CASSQPGTGSYGYTF. CDR3 DNA sequence: TGTGCCAGCAGCCAACCCGGGACAGGCTCCTATGGCTACACCTTC.

The V gene is TRBV6-5, the J gene TRBJ1-3; D is perhaps TRBD1 (6 bases). Germline V gene lookup returns CDR1 MNHEY and CDR2 SVGAGI. The CDR3 totals 15 residues. V lost 10 bases and J lost 0, with 16 bases in between. The CDR3 here is CATNQGGLSGNTIYF. The CDR3 DNA sequence: TGTGCCACCAACCAAGGGGGACTCTCTGGAAACACCATATATTTT.

The chain combines TRBV6-1 with TRBJ1-5, with a possible D match to TRBD1 (6 bases). Trimming cost V 6 bases and J 2 bases, with 14 bases left between them. The CDR3 covers 15 residues. CDR1 is MNHNS, CDR2 SASEGT, per germline. Here the CDR3 DNA reads TGTGCCAGCAGCCAACAGGGCCAAGGCAATCAGCCCCAGCATTTT. It codes for CASSQQGQGNQPQHF.

This clone appeared a few times. J is TRBJ1-1 and V is TRBV5-1; D remains ambiguous. CDR3 length: 15 residues. The V gene's germline CDR1 is SGHRS and CDR2 YFSETQ. With 4 bases removed from V and 3 bases from J, the gap between germline ends came to 16 bases. CDR3 sequence: CASSPRTEKDTEAFF. In DNA, the CDR3 is TGCGCCAGCAGCCCCCGCACAGAGAAGGACACTGAAGCTTTCTTT. The full variable domain, with the rest looked up from reference TRBV5-1 and TRBJ1-1, is KAGVTQTPRYLIKTRGQQVTLSCSPISGHRSVSWYQQTPGQGLQFLFEYFSETQRNKGNFPGRFSGRQFSNSRSEMNVSTLELGDSALYLCASSPRTEKDTEAFFGQGTRLTVV.

V is TRBV5-1 and J is TRBJ2-3; D is uncertain. Trimming took off 4 bases at V and 6 bases at J, with 9 bases between the two ends. CDR1 and CDR2 (germline): SGHRS, YFSETQ. CDR3 length: 12 amino acids. The CDR3 nucleotides read TGCGCCAGCAGCCTATTAAGGGATACGCAGTATTTT. It translates to CASSLLRDTQYF.

This clone was detected only once. The chain recombines TRBV24-1 with TRBJ2-1, with 9 bases identical to TRBD1. V shed 4 bases, J shed 4 bases, and the junction held 7 bases outside the gene matches. Germline V gene sequence: CDR1 KGHDR, CDR2 SFDVKD. This CDR3 region has 16 residues. CDR3 in amino acids: CATSDSRTGEYNEQFF. CDR3 nucleotide sequence: TGTGCCACCAGTGACTCTCGGACAGGGGAATACAATGAGCAGTTCTTC.

The rearrangement uses TRBV5-1 and TRBJ1-1, with 9 positions matching TRBD1. The trim removed 2 bases at V and 4 bases at J, leaving 6 bases unmatched. The CDR3 extends over 15 amino acids. Germline V gene data show CDR1 as SGHRS and CDR2 as YFSETQ. The CDR3 region is CASSLRTGDSTEAFF. The DNA for the CDR3 is TGCGCCAGCAGCTTAAGGACAGGGGACAGCACTGAAGCTTTCTTT.

This clone was observed a few times. This chain joins TRBV6-5 and TRBJ1-2; no reliable D call. V lost 6 bases, J lost 5 bases, and 7 bases lay in between. The CDR3 sequence is 11 residues long. The germline V gene has CDR1 MNHEY and CDR2 SVGAGI. CDR3 sequence: CASRTDYGYTF. CDR3 DNA: TGTGCCAGCAGGACGGATTATGGCTACACCTTC.